Included here is one T cell receptor beta chain sequence, with context. The antigen remains undetermined. This specimen belongs to a study of cytomegalovirus exposure and HLA in healthy donors. General observations from the study: According to an earlier analysis, most TCR beta V segments yielded productive rearrangements about 87% or about 30% of the time. Presence/absence analyses treated sequencing depth as roughly uniform across donors. Cytomegalovirus association was assigned to more than 150 TCR beta chains.

With 60 Vbeta and 13 Jbeta primers, the PCR was carried out. Sequencing used immunoSEQ multiplex PCR; TCRdb keeps in-frame clones, though not all of them. The repertoire holds approximately 190,000 clones, with about 90% as singletons. This cohort consisted of healthy bone marrow donors. Germline CDR1 is LNHDA and CDR2 is SQIVND (reference sequence). CDR3 length equals 16 residues. V dropped 3 bases and J dropped 2 bases, with 16 bases sitting between them. The chain joins TRBV19 to TRBJ2-5, with D possibly being TRBD2 (5 bases). This sequence originates from a boy younger than 10 in good health and CMV-seronegative. Sequences were obtained from PBMCs. CDR3 nucleotide sequence: TGTGCCAGTAGTATCTCGGGATGGGGTAAACAAGAGACCCAGTACTTC. Translated: CASSISGWGKQETQYF.